This is a list of T cell receptor beta chains from one sample in a study of blood T cell repertoires in COVID-19. Sequencing was performed with immunoSEQ multiplex PCR; in TCRdb, only in-frame clones are kept and a portion is missing. The repertoire includes 240,000 or so clones, about 88% of them detected once, and 0.99% sits in the top ten. Sequenced: peripheral blood. These receptors all come from a woman between 35 and 50 years old who had recovered from COVID-19. Both conserved end residues are part of each CDR3. The order of the fields is V gene, D gene, clone size, CDR3 length, J gene, CDR3 DNA, CDR3 protein. D genes are given only for firm matches. Not every row has a clone size; where given, it reads once, few, many or a size class.

TRBV18	.	.	15	TRBJ2-1	TGTGCCAGCTCACCACTCCGGCGGGACCCCGGGGAGCAGTTCTTC	CASSPLRRDPGEQFF
TRBV29-1	TRBD1	.	13	TRBJ1-2	TGCAGCGTTGAAGGGGGACAGCTACCGAGCGGGACCTTC	CSVEGGQLPSGTF
TRBV30	TRBD1	.	15	TRBJ2-2	TGTGCCTGGAGGCGAGGGACAGGGCCCACCGGGGAGCTGTTTTTT	CAWRRGTGPTGELFF
TRBV9	TRBD1	.	15	TRBJ1-6	TGTGCCAGCAGCGTAGCGGGACAGGGGAGTTCACCCCTCCACTTT	CASSVAGQGSSPLHF
TRBV6-2/TRBV6-3	TRBD2	.	17	TRBJ2-2	TGTGCCAGCAGTTACTCCGGACTAGCGGGCCCACCCCGGGAGCTGTTTTTT	CASSYSGLAGPPRELFF
TRBV19	.	.	16	TRBJ1-5	TGTGCCAGTAGTTACAGGGCCCCGACGGGCAATCAGCCCCAGCATTTT	CASSYRAPTGNQPQHF
TRBV12-3/TRBV12-4	.	.	13	TRBJ2-1	TGTGCCAGCAGTTCGTCTCGGTCGGGTGAGCAGTTCTTC	CASSSSRSGEQFF
TRBV16	TRBD1	.	15	TRBJ1-2	TGTGCCAGCAGCCAACCCGGGACAGGGACCTATGGCTACACCTTC	CASSQPGTGTYGYTF
TRBV5-1	.	.	12	TRBJ2-5	TGCGCCAGCGGGGCTAACCAAGAGACCCAGTACTTC	CASGANQETQYF
TRBV29-1	TRBD1	few	13	TRBJ2-5	TGCAGCGTTGGGTGGACAGGCCCGGGGACCCAGTACTTC	CSVGWTGPGTQYF
TRBV5-4	TRBD2	.	16	TRBJ2-2	TGTGCCAGCAGCCCCCCCGGGACTAGCGGGAGCCGGGAGCTGTTTTTT	CASSPPGTSGSRELFF
TRBV7-8	TRBD2	.	17	TRBJ2-2	TGTGCCAGCAGCCACGCGCGGAGCGGGAAGAACACCGGGGAGCTGTTTTTT	CASSHARSGKNTGELFF
TRBV18	.	.	15	TRBJ1-6	TGTGCCAGCTCACCAGGGGCAGGGTCGGCTTCACCCCTCCACTTT	CASSPGAGSASPLHF
TRBV30	.	.	14	TRBJ2-1	TGTGCCTGGATTCGGCTGGACAACTACAATGAGCAGTTCTTC	CAWIRLDNYNEQFF
TRBV18	.	.	14	TRBJ2-5	TGTGCCAGCTCACCACGAGGTGGAAGAGAGGCCCAGTACTTC	CASSPRGGREAQYF
TRBV4-3	TRBD2	.	16	TRBJ2-3	TGCGCCAGCAGCCAAGATCTGGCGGGAGGGGGGGATACGCAGTATTTT	CASSQDLAGGGDTQYF
TRBV7-2	TRBD2	.	15	TRBJ2-7	TGTGCCAGCAGCAGGCTAGCGGGAGACCCTTACGAGCAGTACTTC	CASSRLAGDPYEQYF
TRBV25-1	TRBD2	.	18	TRBJ2-1	TGTGCCAGCAGTGAACCCCCGGGGCGGGGGAGGGTAGAAAATGAGCAGTTCTTC	CASSEPPGRGRVENEQFF
TRBV27	.	.	15	TRBJ1-5	TGTGCCAGCAGTCCCCGGGGGGGTCGGCATCAGCCCCAGCATTTT	CASSPRGGRHQPQHF
TRBV27	.	.	14	TRBJ1-1	TGTGCCAGCAGTTTATGGGCGGGGGACACTGAAGCTTTCTTT	CASSLWAGDTEAFF
TRBV7-8	.	.	12	TRBJ1-4	TGTGCCACCGACAGTCTTAATGAAAAACTGTTTTTT	CATDSLNEKLFF
TRBV20-1	TRBD2	.	10	TRBJ2-1	TGCAGTGCGTCGGGGGGTGAGCAGTTCTTC	CSASGGEQFF
TRBV27	.	.	17	TRBJ2-1	TGTGCCAGCAGTTTGGGTGGTCCCGGGAGCTCCTACAATGAGCAGTTCTTC	CASSLGGPGSSYNEQFF
TRBV2	TRBD1	.	14	TRBJ1-1	TGTGCCAGCAGTCCACAGGGGTTTAGCACTGAAGCTTTCTTT	CASSPQGFSTEAFF
TRBV11-3	TRBD1	.	14	TRBJ1-2	TGTGCCAGCAGCCGGGGACAGGGACGTAGTGGCTACACCTTC	CASSRGQGRSGYTF
TRBV10-3	.	.	15	TRBJ2-3	TGTGCCGGCGACGACGGAGGTCCTAGCACAGATACGCAGTATTTT	CAGDDGGPSTDTQYF
TRBV5-4	.	.	16	TRBJ2-3	TGTGCCAGCAGCCCGAGGGGCGGGGTGGGCACAGATACGCAGTATTTT	CASSPRGGVGTDTQYF
TRBV5-1	TRBD1	.	12	TRBJ2-3	TGCGCCAGCAGCCAGGGGGCAGATACGCAGTATTTT	CASSQGADTQYF
TRBV19	TRBD2	.	14	TRBJ2-5	TGTGCCAGTAGTCGGGCGGGAGGGCCTGGGACCCAGTACTTC	CASSRAGGPGTQYF
TRBV6-2/TRBV6-3	TRBD2	.	16	TRBJ2-1	TGTGCCAGCAGTTACTTCGCTAGCGGGACGTACAATGAGCAGTTCTTC	CASSYFASGTYNEQFF
TRBV7-2	.	once	15	TRBJ1-2	TGTGCCAGCAGCTTAGAGCCCCTCCGGGGCTATGGCTACACCTTC	CASSLEPLRGYGYTF
TRBV6-5	TRBD1	.	11	TRBJ1-1	TGTGCCACCGGAACAGGGGATGAAGCTTTCTTT	CATGTGDEAFF
TRBV6-2/TRBV6-3	.	.	12	TRBJ1-4	TGTGCCAGCAGTTACCCGGAGACCGAAAGGCTTTTT	CASSYPETERLF
TRBV6-4	TRBD2	.	17	TRBJ2-1	TGTGCCAGCAGCCGCGGACTAGCGGGAGGGGGCTACAATGAGCAGTTCTTC	CASSRGLAGGGYNEQFF
TRBV6-5	.	.	13	TRBJ1-4	TGTGCCAGCATGGGGGGGCTAAATGAAAAACTGTTTTTT	CASMGGLNEKLFF
TRBV28	.	.	12	TRBJ1-3	TGTGCCAGCAGTTTGTCGGGAAACACCATATATTTT	CASSLSGNTIYF
TRBV7-2	TRBD1	.	16	TRBJ1-1	TGTGCCAGCAGCTTTGGCAGGACAGGGTCGAACACTGAAGCTTTCTTT	CASSFGRTGSNTEAFF
TRBV7-2	.	once	17	TRBJ2-3	TGTGCCAGCAGCTTAGCGCCTAGGGCGGGAAGCACAGATACGCAGTATTTT	CASSLAPRAGSTDTQYF
TRBV19	.	.	12	TRBJ1-1	TGTGCCAGTAGTATGGGGGGGACTGAAGCTTTCTTT	CASSMGGTEAFF
TRBV25-1	.	.	13	TRBJ1-1	TGTGCCAGCATCGGACAGTTGGACACTGAAGCTTTCTTT	CASIGQLDTEAFF
TRBV30	.	few	14	TRBJ1-5	TGTGCCTGGACCCGGAGTTTGGGCAATCAGCCCCAGCATTTT	CAWTRSLGNQPQHF
TRBV30	TRBD2	.	17	TRBJ2-5	TGTGCCTGGAGTGACCCCGGACTAGCGGGGGGGAGAGAGACCCAGTACTTC	CAWSDPGLAGGRETQYF
TRBV6-5	.	.	14	TRBJ1-1	TGTGCCAGCAGGGCGGACAGAGTGAACACTGAAGCTTTCTTT	CASRADRVNTEAFF
TRBV5-1	TRBD1	once	16	TRBJ2-2	TGCGCCAGCAGCTTGGCCAGGGGGAAGAACACCGGGGAGCTGTTTTTT	CASSLARGKNTGELFF
TRBV3-1/TRBV3-2	TRBD2	.	16	TRBJ2-1	TGTGCCAGCAGCAAGACCGGGACTAGGGGGGTTTATGAGCAGTTCTTC	CASSKTGTRGVYEQFF
TRBV6-5	TRBD1	.	14	TRBJ1-5	TGTGCCAGCACAAGAACAGGGGGCGGTCAGCCCCAGCATTTT	CASTRTGGGQPQHF
TRBV21-1	.	.	19	TRBJ2-5	TGTGCCAGCAGCAAAGGCACAGGGACAGGGGGCATTGGTCGGGAGACCCAGTACTTC	CASSKGTGTGGIGRETQYF
TRBV18	.	once	15	TRBJ2-1	TGTGCCAGCTCTCCCGGTTGGGGGCCATACAATGAGCAGTTCTTC	CASSPGWGPYNEQFF
TRBV7-6	.	.	16	TRBJ2-3	TGTGCCAGCAGCTTAGGAGAGACACCCGGCACAGATACGCAGTATTTT	CASSLGETPGTDTQYF
TRBV5-1	.	.	13	TRBJ1-4	TGCGCCAGCAGCTCCGACTTGGGTGAAAAACTGTTTTTT	CASSSDLGEKLFF
TRBV18	.	.	15	TRBJ2-1	TGTGCCAGCTCACCACTTAGTTTGGTCTTCAATGAGCAGTTCTTC	CASSPLSLVFNEQFF
TRBV9	.	.	15	TRBJ2-1	TGTGCCTCCCAGGTTGCGCCCCCCACCTACAATGAGCAGTTCTTC	CASQVAPPTYNEQFF
TRBV21-1	.	.	9	TRBJ2-3	TGTGCCAGCCGAGATACGCAGTATTTT	CASRDTQYF
TRBV19	TRBD2	.	15	TRBJ2-1	TGTGCCAGTAGTCCCCCGGGACTAGGCTACAATGAGCAGTTCTTC	CASSPPGLGYNEQFF